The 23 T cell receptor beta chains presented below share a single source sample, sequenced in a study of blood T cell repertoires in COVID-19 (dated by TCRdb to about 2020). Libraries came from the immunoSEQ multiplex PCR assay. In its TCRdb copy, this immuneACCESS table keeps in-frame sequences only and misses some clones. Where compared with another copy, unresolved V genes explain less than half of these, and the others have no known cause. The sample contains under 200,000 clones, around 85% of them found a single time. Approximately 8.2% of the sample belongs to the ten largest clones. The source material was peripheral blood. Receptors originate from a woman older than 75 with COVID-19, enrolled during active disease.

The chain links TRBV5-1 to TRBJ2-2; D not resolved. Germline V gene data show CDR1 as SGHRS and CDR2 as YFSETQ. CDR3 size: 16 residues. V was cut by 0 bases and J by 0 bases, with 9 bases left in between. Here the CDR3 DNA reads TGCGCCAGCAGCTTGGCCGAGATCGCGAACACCGGGGAGCTGTTTTTT. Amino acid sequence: CASSLAEIANTGELFF.

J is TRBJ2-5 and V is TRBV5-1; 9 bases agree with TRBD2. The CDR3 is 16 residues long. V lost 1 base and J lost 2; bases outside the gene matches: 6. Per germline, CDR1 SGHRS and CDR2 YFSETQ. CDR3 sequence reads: CASSLSQAGGQETQYF. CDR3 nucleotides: TGCGCCAGCAGCTTGTCACAAGCGGGGGGACAAGAGACCCAGTACTTC.

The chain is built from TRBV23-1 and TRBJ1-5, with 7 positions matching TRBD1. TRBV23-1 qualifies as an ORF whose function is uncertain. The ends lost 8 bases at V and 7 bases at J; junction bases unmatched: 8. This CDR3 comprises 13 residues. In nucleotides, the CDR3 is TGCGCCAGCGAACCAGGGGGTTGCCAGCCCCAGCATTTT. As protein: CASEPGGCQPQHF.

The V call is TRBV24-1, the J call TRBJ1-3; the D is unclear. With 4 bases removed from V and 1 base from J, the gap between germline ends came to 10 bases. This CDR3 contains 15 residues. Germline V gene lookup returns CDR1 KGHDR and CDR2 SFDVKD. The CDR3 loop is CATSDPTGSGNTIYF. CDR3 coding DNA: TGTGCCACCAGTGACCCGACGGGTTCTGGAAACACCATATATTTT.

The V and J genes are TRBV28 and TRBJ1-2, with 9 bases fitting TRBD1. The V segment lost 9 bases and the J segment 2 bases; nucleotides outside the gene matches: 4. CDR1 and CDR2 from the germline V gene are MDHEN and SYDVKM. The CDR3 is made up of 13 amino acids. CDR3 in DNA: TGTGCCAGTACAGGGGGCCTAAACTATGGCTACACCTTC. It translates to CASTGGLNYGYTF.

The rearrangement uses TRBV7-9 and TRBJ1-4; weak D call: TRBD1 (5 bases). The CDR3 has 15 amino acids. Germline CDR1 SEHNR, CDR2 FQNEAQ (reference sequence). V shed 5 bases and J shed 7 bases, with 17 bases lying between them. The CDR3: CASSPRDEWGEKLFF. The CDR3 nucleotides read TGTGCCAGCAGCCCCAGGGATGAATGGGGTGAAAAACTGTTTTTT.

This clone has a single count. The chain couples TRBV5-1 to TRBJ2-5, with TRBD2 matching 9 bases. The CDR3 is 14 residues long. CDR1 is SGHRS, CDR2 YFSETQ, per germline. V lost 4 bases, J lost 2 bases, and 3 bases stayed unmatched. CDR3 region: CASSPSGDQETQYF. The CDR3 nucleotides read TGCGCCAGCAGCCCTAGCGGGGATCAAGAGACCCAGTACTTC.

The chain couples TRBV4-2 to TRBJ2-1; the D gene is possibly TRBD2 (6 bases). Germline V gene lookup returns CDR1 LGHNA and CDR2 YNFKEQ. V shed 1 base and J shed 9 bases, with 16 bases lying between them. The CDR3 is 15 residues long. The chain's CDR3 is CASSQVGQLEGEQFF. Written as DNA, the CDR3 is TGTGCCAGCAGCCAAGTGGGCCAGTTGGAGGGTGAGCAGTTCTTC.

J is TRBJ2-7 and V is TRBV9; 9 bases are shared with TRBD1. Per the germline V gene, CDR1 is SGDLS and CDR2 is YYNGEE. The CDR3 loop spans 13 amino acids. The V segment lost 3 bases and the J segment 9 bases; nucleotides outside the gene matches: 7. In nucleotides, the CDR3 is TGTGCCAGCAGCGCGGAGGACAGGGGAGGGCAGTACTTC. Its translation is CASSAEDRGGQYF.

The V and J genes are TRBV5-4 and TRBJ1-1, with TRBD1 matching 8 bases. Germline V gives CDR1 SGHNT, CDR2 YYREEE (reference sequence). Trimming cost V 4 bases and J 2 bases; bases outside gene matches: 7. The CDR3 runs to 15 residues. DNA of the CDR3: TGTGCCAGCAGCCCGTGGACAGGGAGCAACACTGAAGCTTTCTTT. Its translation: CASSPWTGSNTEAFF.

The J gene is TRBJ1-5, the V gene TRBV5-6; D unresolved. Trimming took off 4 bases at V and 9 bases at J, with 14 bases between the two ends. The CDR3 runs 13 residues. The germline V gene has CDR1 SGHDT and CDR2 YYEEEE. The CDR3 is CASSPTPRGPQHF. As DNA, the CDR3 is TGTGCCAGCAGCCCCACGCCTCGGGGGCCCCAGCATTTT. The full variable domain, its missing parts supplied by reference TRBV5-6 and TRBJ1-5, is DAGVTQSPTHLIKTRGQQVTLRCSPKSGHDTVSWYQQALGQGPQFIFQYYEEEERQRGNFPDRFSGHQFPNYSSELNVNALLLGDSALYLCASSPTPRGPQHFGDGTRLSIL.

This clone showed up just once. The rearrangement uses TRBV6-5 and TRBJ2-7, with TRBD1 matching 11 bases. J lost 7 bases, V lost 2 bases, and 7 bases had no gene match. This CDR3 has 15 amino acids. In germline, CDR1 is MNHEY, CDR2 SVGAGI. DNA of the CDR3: TGTGCCAGCAGTTACCGGGGACAGGGGGATCGGGAGCAGTACTTC. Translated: CASSYRGQGDREQYF.

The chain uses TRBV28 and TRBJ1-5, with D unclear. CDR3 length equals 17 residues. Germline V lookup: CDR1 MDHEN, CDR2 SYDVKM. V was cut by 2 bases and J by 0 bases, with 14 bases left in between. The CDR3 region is CASSLDSPHYSNQPQHF. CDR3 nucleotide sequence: TGTGCCAGCAGTTTAGATAGTCCCCACTATAGCAATCAGCCCCAGCATTTT.

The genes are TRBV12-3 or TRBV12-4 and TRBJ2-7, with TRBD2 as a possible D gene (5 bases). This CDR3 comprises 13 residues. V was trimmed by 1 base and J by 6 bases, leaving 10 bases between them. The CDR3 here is CASSLVGVLEQYF. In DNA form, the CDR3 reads TGTGCCAGCAGTTTAGTCGGGGTACTCGAGCAGTACTTC.

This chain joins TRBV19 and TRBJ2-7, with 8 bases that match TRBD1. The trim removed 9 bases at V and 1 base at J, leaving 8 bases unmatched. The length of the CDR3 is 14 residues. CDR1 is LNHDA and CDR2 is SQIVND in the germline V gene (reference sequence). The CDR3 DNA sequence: TGTGCCAGCAGGAGGACAGGGAATTCCTACGAGCAGTACTTC. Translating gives CASRRTGNSYEQYF. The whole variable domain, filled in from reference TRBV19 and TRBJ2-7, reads DGGITQSPKYLFRKEGQNVTLSCEQNLNHDAMYWYRQDPGQGLRLIYYSQIVNDFQKGDIAEGYSVSREKKESFPLTVTSAQKNPTAFYLCASRRTGNSYEQYFGPGTRLTVT.

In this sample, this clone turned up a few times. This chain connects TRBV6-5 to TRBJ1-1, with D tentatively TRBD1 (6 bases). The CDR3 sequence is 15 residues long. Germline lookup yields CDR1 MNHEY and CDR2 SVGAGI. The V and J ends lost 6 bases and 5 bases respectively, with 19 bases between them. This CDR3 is CASRGVLQGWTEAFF. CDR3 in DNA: TGTGCCAGCAGAGGGGTTCTACAGGGTTGGACTGAAGCTTTCTTT.

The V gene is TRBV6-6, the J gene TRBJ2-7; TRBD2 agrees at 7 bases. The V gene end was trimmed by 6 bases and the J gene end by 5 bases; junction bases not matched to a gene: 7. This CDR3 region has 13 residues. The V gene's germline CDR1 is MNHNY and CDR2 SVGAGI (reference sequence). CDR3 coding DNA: TGTGCCAGCAGATTAACTAGCGACCACGAGCAGTACTTC. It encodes CASRLTSDHEQYF.

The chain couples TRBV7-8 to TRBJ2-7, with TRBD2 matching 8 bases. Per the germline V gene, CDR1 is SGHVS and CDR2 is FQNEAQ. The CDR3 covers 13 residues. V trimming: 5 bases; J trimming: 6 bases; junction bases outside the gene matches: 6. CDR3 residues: CASSRGLAGEQYF. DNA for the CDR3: TGTGCCAGCAGCCGAGGACTAGCCGGCGAGCAGTACTTC. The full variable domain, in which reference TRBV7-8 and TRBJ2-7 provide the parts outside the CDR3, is GAGVSQSPRYKVAKRGQDVALRCDPISGHVSLFWYQQALGQGPEFLTYFQNEAQLDKSGLPSDRFFAERPEGSVSTLKIQRTQQEDSAVYLCASSRGLAGEQYFGPGTRLTVT.

CDR3 residues: CASSSIGLAGGGTKETQYF. In nucleotides, the CDR3 is TGTGCCAGCAGCTCTATAGGACTAGCGGGAGGGGGGACCAAAGAGACCCAGTACTTC. This chain joins TRBV5-6 and TRBJ2-5, with 15 bases fitting TRBD2. J lost 3 bases, V lost 3 bases, and 12 bases had no gene match. The length of the CDR3 is 19 residues. Looked up from germline, CDR1 is SGHDT and CDR2 is YYEEEE.

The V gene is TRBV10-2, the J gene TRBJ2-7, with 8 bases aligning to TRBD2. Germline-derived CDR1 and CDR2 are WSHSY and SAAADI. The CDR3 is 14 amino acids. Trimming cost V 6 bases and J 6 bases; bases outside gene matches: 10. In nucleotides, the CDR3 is TGCGCCAGCAGACCTAGACTAGCGATCGGCGAGCAGTACTTC. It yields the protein CASRPRLAIGEQYF.

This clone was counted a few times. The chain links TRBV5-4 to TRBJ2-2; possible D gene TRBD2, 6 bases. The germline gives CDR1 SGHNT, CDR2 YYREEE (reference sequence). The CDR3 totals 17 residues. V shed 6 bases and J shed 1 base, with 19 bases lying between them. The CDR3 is CASTPGLRRGNTGELFF. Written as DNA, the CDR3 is TGTGCCAGCACGCCGGGATTGCGGAGGGGGAACACCGGGGAGCTGTTTTTT.

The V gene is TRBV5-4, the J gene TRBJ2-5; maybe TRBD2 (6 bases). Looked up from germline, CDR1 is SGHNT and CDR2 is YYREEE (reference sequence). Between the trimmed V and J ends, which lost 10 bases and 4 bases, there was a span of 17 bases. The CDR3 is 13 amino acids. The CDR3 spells CAFRFGGGETQYF. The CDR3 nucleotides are TGTGCCTTCCGGTTTGGGGGAGGAGAGACCCAGTACTTC.

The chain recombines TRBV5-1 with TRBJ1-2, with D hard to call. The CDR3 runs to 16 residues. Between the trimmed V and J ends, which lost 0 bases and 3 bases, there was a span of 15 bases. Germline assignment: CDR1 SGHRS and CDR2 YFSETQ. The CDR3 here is CASSLAPREAHYGYTF. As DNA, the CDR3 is TGCGCCAGCAGCTTGGCCCCACGGGAGGCTCACTATGGCTACACCTTC.